This passage covers 9 T cell receptor beta chains from one sample sequenced in a study of OX40 agonist ivuxolimab in advanced cancers. Profiling relied on immunoSEQ multiplex PCR, and the TCRdb table lists in-frame clones only, not all of them. The repertoire holds 70,000 to 95,000 clones, with roughly 83% as singletons. Sequencing used CD4+ or CD8+ T cells sorted from blood, obtained in a trial of the OX40 agonist ivuxolimab. The source is an adult with an advanced solid tumor such as melanoma, head and neck, liver or kidney cancer.

This clone was counted between two and nine times. This chain uses TRBV10-3 with TRBJ1-1, with a weak D call TRBD1 (6 bases). Germline V CDR1 and CDR2: ENHRY, SYGVKD. CDR3 size: 13 residues. V lost 6 bases and J lost 1, with 9 bases in between. In nucleotides, the CDR3 is TGTGCCATCAGGGACAGAGCGAACACTGAAGCTTTCTTT. This encodes CAIRDRANTEAFF.

The chain couples TRBV5-8 to TRBJ2-3, with 7 nucleotides matching TRBD1. Germline CDR1 and CDR2: SGHTS and YDEGEE. The junction had 7 bases not matched to a gene; V was cut back by 1 base and J by 2 bases. This CDR3 region has 16 residues. The CDR3 DNA follows: TGTGCCAGCAGCTTGTTCTTGACAGGGAACACAGATACGCAGTATTTT. It translates to CASSLFLTGNTDTQYF.

This chain connects TRBV7-2 to TRBJ2-5; TRBD2 agrees at 13 bases. The J call may be in error: the DNA end matches TRBJ2-7 better. Germline V gene data show CDR1 as SGHTA and CDR2 as FQGNSA. CDR3 length: 16 residues. In nucleotides, the CDR3 is TGTGCCAGCAGCTTAGAAGGGACTAGCGGGATAGGCGAGCAGTACTTC. Residues: CASSLEGTSGIGEQYF.

The genes are TRBV5-1 and TRBJ2-5; TRBD1 matches 7 bases. With V trimmed by 4 bases and J by 2 bases, 8 bases remained unmatched. Germline V CDR1 and CDR2: SGHRS, YFSETQ. This CDR3 has 15 residues. CDR3 residues: CASSPGQAIQETQYF. The DNA of the CDR3 is TGCGCCAGCAGCCCTGGACAGGCGATACAAGAGACCCAGTACTTC.

The rearrangement uses TRBV6-6 and TRBJ1-1; perhaps TRBD1 as D (6 bases). The V and J ends lost 7 bases and 1 base respectively, with 13 bases between them. The germline gives CDR1 MNHNY, CDR2 SVGAGI (reference sequence). CDR3 size: 14 residues. The CDR3 region is CASTKDRRNTEAFF. CDR3 nucleotides: TGTGCCAGCACCAAGGACAGACGGAACACTGAAGCTTTCTTT.

The chain has TRBV7-2 and TRBJ2-3, with 13 bases that match TRBD2. The CDR3 is 16 amino acids. Looked up from germline, CDR1 is SGHTA and CDR2 is FQGNSA. V gave up 5 bases and J gave up 0 bases; unmatched junction bases: 2. CDR3 region: CASSPGLAGSTDTQYF. The CDR3 bases are TGTGCCAGCAGCCCGGGACTAGCGGGAAGCACAGATACGCAGTATTTT.

The chain recombines TRBV15 with TRBJ2-3; TRBD2 might be the D (6 bases). CDR1 is LNHNV and CDR2 is YYDKDF in the germline V gene (reference sequence). The CDR3 has 16 amino acids. V was shortened by 0 bases and J by 1 base, with 11 bases between the two germline ends. The CDR3 coding sequence is TGTGCCACCAGCAGAGATCGGGCGGGGCGCACAGATACGCAGTATTTT. Encoded protein: CATSRDRAGRTDTQYF.

The CDR3 region is CASSSTGTQRNSPLHF. In nucleotides, the CDR3 is TGTGCCAGCAGCTCAACCGGGACGCAAAGGAATTCACCCCTCCACTTT. This chain links TRBV7-2 with TRBJ1-6, with D possibly being TRBD1 (5 bases). Looked up from germline, CDR1 is SGHTA and CDR2 is FQGNSA. The CDR3 extends over 16 amino acids. V lost 4 bases and J lost 7, with 17 bases in between.

This chain links TRBV18 with TRBJ2-1, with D tentatively TRBD2 (6 bases). V was trimmed by 6 bases and J by 5 bases, leaving 17 bases between them. CDR1 is KGHSH and CDR2 is LQKENI in the germline V gene. The CDR3 length is 15 residues. The CDR3 spells CASSHRATGDNEQFF. DNA for the CDR3: TGTGCCAGCTCTCACCGGGCCACGGGGGACAATGAGCAGTTCTTC. The whole variable domain, remainder taken from reference TRBV18 and TRBJ2-1, is NAGVMQNPRHLVRRRGQEARLRCSPMKGHSHVYWYRQLPEEGLKFMVYLQKENIIDESGMPKERFSAEFPKEGPSILRIQQVVRGDSAAYFCASSHRATGDNEQFFGPGTRLTVL.